The clone carrying this T cell receptor (beta chain) was picked up a small number of times. This sample is drawn from a study of blood T cells in healthy people across ages. PBMCs were isolated at a quantity of at least 6 million per sample. Using a J-beta primer mix together with a sample-barcoded 5' primer, a second PCR was run for roughly 6 to 11 cycles. TCRdb redid the calling of the 5' RACE reads with MiXCR, one entry per CDR3 protein. Among 1 million or so distinct CDR3 sequences listed, around 27% were seen once. V lost 1 base and J lost 11, with 11 bases in between. The germline V gene has CDR1 SGHVS and CDR2 FQNEAQ. This CDR3 contains 12 residues. This sample also appeared in a second study, on T cells of mothers and their children.

V gene TRBV7-8 combines with J gene TRBJ1-1; no reliable D call. Sequencing was carried out using blood. This clonotype was obtained from a girl between 2 and 10 years old in good health. The CDR3 sequence is CASSLGEGLAFF. CDR3 in DNA: TGTGCCAGCAGCTTAGGGGAGGGTTTGGCTTTCTTT.